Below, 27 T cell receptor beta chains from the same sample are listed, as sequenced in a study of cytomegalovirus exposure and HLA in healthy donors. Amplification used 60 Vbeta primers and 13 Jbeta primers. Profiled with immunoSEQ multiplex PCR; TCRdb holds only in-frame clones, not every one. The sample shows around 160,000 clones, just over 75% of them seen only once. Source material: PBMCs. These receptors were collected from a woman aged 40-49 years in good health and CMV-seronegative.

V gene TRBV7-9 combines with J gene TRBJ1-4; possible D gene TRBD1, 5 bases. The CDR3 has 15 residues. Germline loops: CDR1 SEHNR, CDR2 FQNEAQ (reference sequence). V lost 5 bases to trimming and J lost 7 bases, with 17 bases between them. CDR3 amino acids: CASSPRTSGVEKLFF. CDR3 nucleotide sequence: TGTGCCAGCAGCCCCCGGACATCGGGGGTTGAAAAACTGTTTTTT.

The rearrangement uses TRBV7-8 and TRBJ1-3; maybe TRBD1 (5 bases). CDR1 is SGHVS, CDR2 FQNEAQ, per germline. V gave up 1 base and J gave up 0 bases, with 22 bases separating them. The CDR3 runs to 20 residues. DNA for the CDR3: TGTGCCAGCAGCTTAGTGGGGCGGGAGGACTCCGCCATCTCTGGAAACACCATATATTTT. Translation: CASSLVGREDSAISGNTIYF.

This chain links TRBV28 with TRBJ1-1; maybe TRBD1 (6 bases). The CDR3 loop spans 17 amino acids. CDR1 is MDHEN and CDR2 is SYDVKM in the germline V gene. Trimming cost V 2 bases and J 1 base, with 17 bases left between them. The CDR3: CASSLLGGTGKNTEAFF. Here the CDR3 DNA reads TGTGCCAGCAGTTTACTGGGTGGAACAGGGAAGAACACTGAAGCTTTCTTT.

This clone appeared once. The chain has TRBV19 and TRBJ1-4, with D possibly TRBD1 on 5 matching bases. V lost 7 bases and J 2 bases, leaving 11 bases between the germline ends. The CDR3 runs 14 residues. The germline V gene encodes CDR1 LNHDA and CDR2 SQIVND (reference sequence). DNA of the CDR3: TGTGCCAGTACCCAGGGTGCGACTAATGAAAAACTGTTTTTT. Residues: CASTQGATNEKLFF.

The CDR3 loop is CASSEGRAHYEQYF. CDR3 nucleotide sequence: TGTGCCAGCAGTGAGGGAAGGGCGCACTACGAGCAGTACTTC. The genes are TRBV27 and TRBJ2-7; D may be TRBD2 (5 bases). CDR3 length equals 14 residues. The V end lost 5 bases, the J end lost 3 bases, and 14 bases lay between the germline ends. The V gene's germline CDR1 is MNHEY and CDR2 SMNVEV (reference sequence).

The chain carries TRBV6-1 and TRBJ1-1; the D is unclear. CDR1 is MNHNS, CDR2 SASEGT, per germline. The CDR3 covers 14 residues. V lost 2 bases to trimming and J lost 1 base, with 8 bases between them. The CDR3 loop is CASSELVRNTEAFF. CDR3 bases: TGTGCCAGCAGTGAATTAGTCCGGAACACTGAAGCTTTCTTT.

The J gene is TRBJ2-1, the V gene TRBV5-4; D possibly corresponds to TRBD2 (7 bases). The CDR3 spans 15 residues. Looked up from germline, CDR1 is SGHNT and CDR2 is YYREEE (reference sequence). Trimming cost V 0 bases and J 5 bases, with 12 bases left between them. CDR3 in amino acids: CASSLAGGGHNEQFF. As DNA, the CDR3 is TGTGCCAGCAGCTTGGCGGGGGGCGGACACAATGAGCAGTTCTTC.

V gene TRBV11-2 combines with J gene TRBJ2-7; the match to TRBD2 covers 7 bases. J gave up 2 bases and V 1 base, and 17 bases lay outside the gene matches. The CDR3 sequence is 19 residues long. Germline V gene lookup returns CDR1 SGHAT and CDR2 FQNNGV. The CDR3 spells CASSLGPSSRAGSTYEQYF. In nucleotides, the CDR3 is TGTGCCAGCAGCTTAGGCCCCTCGTCTCGAGCGGGATCTACCTACGAGCAGTACTTC.

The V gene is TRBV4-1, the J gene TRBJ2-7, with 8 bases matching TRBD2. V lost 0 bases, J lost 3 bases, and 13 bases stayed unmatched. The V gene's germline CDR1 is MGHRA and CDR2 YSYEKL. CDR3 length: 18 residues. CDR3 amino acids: CASSQDLGWAGGRYEQYF. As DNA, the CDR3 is TGCGCCAGCAGCCAAGATCTGGGTTGGGCGGGAGGCCGCTACGAGCAGTACTTC.

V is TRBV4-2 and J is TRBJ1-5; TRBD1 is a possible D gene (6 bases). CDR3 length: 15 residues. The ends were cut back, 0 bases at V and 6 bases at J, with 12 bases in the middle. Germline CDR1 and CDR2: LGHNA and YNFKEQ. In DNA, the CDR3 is TGTGCCAGCAGCCAAGAGATGGGGGGGGCTCAGCCCCAGCATTTT. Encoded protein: CASSQEMGGAQPQHF.

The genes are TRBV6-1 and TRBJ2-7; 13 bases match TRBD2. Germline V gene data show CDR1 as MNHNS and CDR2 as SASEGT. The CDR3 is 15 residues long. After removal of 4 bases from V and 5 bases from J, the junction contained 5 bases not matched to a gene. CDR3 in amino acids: CASSGRTSGRDEQYF. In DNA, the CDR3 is TGTGCCAGCAGTGGACGGACTAGCGGGAGAGACGAGCAGTACTTC.

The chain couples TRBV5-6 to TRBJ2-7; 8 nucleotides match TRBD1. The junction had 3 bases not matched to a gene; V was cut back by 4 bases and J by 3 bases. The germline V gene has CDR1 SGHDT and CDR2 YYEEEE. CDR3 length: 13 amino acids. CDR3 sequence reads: CASSEDRGYEQYF. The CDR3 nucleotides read TGTGCCAGCAGCGAAGACAGGGGCTACGAGCAGTACTTC. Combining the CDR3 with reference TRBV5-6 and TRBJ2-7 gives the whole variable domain DAGVTQSPTHLIKTRGQQVTLRCSPKSGHDTVSWYQQALGQGPQFIFQYYEEEERQRGNFPDRFSGHQFPNYSSELNVNALLLGDSALYLCASSEDRGYEQYFGPGTRLTVT.

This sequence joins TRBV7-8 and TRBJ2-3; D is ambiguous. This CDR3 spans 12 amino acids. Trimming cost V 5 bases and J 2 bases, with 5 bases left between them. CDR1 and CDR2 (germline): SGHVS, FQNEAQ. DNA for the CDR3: TGTGCCAGCAGCCTCTACACAGATACGCAGTATTTT. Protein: CASSLYTDTQYF. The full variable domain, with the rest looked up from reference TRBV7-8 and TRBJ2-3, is GAGVSQSPRYKVAKRGQDVALRCDPISGHVSLFWYQQALGQGPEFLTYFQNEAQLDKSGLPSDRFFAERPEGSVSTLKIQRTQQEDSAVYLCASSLYTDTQYFGPGTRLTVL.

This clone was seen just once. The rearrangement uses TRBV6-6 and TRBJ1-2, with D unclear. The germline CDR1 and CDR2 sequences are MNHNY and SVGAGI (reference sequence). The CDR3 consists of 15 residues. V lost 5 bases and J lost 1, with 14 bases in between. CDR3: CASSPFPDFNYGYTF. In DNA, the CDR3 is TGTGCCAGCAGTCCCTTTCCTGACTTTAACTATGGCTACACCTTC.

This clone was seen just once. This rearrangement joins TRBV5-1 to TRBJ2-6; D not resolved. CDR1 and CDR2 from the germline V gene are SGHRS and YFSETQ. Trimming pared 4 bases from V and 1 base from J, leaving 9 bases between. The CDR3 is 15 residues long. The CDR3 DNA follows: TGCGCCAGCAGCAGAACAGCTTCTGGGGCCAACGTCCTGACTTTC. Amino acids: CASSRTASGANVLTF.

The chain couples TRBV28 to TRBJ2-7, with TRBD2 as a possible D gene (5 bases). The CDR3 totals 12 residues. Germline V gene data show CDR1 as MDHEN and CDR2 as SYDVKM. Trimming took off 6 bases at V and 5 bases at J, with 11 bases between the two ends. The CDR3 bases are TGTGCCAGCAGGTCCGACGGGAACGAGCAGTACTTC. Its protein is CASRSDGNEQYF.

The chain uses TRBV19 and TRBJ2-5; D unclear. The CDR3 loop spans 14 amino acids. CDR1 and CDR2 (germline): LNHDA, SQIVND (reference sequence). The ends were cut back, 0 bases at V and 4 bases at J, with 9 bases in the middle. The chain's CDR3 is CASSIDDSGETQYF. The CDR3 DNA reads TGTGCCAGTAGTATAGATGATAGTGGAGAGACCCAGTACTTC.

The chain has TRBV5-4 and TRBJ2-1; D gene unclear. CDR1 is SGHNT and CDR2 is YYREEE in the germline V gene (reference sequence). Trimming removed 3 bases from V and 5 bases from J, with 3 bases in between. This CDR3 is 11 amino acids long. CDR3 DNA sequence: TGTGCCAGCAGCTCAAACAATGAGCAGTTCTTC. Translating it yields CASSSNNEQFF.

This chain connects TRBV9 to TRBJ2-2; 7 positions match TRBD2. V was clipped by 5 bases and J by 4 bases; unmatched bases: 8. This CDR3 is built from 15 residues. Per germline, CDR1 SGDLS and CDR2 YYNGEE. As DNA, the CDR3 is TGTGCCAGCAGTGAAACCCCTAGCGGCACCGGGGAGCTGTTTTTT. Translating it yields CASSETPSGTGELFF.

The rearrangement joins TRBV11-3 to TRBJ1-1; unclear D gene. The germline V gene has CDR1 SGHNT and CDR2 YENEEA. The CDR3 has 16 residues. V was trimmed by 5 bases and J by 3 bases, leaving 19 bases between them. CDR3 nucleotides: TGTGCCAGCAGCACTTCCTGGACGGCGGAGGACACTGAAGCTTTCTTT. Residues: CASSTSWTAEDTEAFF.

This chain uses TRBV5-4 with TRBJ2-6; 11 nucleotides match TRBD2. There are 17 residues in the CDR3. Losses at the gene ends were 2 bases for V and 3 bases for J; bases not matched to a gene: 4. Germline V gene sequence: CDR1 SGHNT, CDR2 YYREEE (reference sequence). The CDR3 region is CASSFSGRARGANVLTF. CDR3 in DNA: TGTGCCAGCAGCTTTAGCGGGAGGGCACGTGGGGCCAACGTCCTGACTTTC.

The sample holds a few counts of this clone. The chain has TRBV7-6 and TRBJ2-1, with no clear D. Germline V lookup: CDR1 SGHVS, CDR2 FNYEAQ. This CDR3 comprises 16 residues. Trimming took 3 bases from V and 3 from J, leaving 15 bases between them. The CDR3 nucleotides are TGTGCCAGCAGCTTGCGCTCCAACCCTGACTACAATGAGCAGTTCTTC. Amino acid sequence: CASSLRSNPDYNEQFF.

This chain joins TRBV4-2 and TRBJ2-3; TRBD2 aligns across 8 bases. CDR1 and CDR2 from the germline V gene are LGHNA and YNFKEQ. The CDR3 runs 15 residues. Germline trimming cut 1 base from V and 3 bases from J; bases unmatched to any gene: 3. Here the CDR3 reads CASSQASGSTDTQYF. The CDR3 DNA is TGTGCCAGCAGCCAAGCGAGCGGGAGTACAGATACGCAGTATTTT.

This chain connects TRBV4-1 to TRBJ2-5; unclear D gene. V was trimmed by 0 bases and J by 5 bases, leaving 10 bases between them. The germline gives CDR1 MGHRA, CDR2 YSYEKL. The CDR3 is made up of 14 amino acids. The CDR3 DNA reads TGCGCCAGCAGCCAAGAAACGAGCAGGGAGACCCAGTACTTC. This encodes CASSQETSRETQYF.

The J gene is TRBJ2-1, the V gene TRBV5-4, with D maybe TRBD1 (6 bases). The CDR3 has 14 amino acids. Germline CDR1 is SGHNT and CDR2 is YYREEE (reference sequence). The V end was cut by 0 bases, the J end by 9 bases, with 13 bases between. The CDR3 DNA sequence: TGTGCCAGCAGCTTGGGCAGGGGCGCGGGTGAGCAGTTCTTC. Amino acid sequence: CASSLGRGAGEQFF. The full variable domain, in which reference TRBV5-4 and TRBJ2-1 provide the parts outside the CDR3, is ETGVTQSPTHLIKTRGQQVTLRCSSQSGHNTVSWYQQALGQGPQFIFQYYREEENGRGNFPPRFSGLQFPNYSSELNVNALELDDSALYLCASSLGRGAGEQFFGPGTRLTVL.

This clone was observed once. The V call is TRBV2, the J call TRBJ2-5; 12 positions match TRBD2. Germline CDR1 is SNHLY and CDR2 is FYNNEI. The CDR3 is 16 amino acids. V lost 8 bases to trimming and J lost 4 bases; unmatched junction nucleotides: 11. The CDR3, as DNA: TGTGCCAGCGCCGGACTAGCGGGGATGGGGAGAGAGACCCAGTACTTC. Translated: CASAGLAGMGRETQYF.

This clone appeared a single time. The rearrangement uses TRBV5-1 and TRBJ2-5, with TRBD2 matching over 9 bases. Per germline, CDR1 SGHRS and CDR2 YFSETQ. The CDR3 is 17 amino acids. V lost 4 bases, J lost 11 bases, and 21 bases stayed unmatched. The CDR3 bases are TGCGCCAGCAGCCCCACCGGACAGCGGGAGGACCTAGAAGAGCAGTACTTC. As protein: CASSPTGQREDLEEQYF.